These 30 T cell receptor beta chains were all obtained from the same sample, sequenced in a study of T cells expressing NK-cell markers. TCRdb re-called the 5' RACE reads and catalogs CDR3 proteins one per entry, DNA excluded. This listing includes approximately 550,000 distinct CDR3 sequences. Specimen: blood T cells: a sorted CD56 or NKG2C T cell subset, CD4+ or CD8+ T cells, or bulk PBMC T cells (not recorded which). All receptors come from a man between 18 and 35 years old in good health.

This chain connects TRBV4-3 to TRBJ2-7; TCRdb's D call, TRBD2, is unchecked because there is no DNA. The CDR3 spans 17 residues. From germline, CDR1 is LGHNA and CDR2 YSLEER. The CDR3 region is CASSHSPGLAGRDEQYF.

This chain joins TRBV4-3 and TRBJ1-6; the D gene TCRdb calls, TRBD1, cannot be checked with no DNA. The CDR3 extends over 15 amino acids. From germline, CDR1 is LGHNA and CDR2 YSLEER. The CDR3 loop reads CASSQSRDVRSPLHF.

This sequence joins TRBV10-3 and TRBJ2-5; the D call from TCRdb, TRBD1, cannot be confirmed without DNA. This CDR3 contains 14 residues. Germline values: CDR1 ENHRY, CDR2 SYGVKD. CDR3 sequence: CAISDGTGRETQYF.

The V and J genes are TRBV29-1 and TRBJ1-2; the D call from TCRdb, TRBD1, cannot be confirmed without DNA. Germline assignment: CDR1 SQVTM and CDR2 ANQGSEA. This CDR3 has 14 amino acids. CDR3 residues: CSAPDSGTANGYTF.

The J gene is TRBJ2-1, the V gene TRBV4-3. The CDR3 has 13 residues. Germline assignment: CDR1 LGHNA and CDR2 YSLEER. CDR3 protein: CASSQTDPNEQFF.

The genes are TRBV15 and TRBJ1-6; with no DNA, the TCRdb D assignment of TRBD1 cannot be verified. The CDR3 extends over 15 amino acids. Germline V gene data show CDR1 as LNHNV and CDR2 as YYDKDF (reference sequence). This chain's CDR3 is CATSREDRGNSPLHF.

This chain links TRBV12-3 or TRBV12-4 with TRBJ1-1; as DNA is missing, the TRBD1 call by TCRdb cannot be tested. The CDR3 sequence is 14 residues long. Here the CDR3 reads CASSISQGGTEAFF.

The chain couples TRBV6-2 or TRBV6-3 to TRBJ2-4; the D call of TRBD1 rests on TCRdb alone, since no DNA is present to check it. Germline V gene sequence: CDR1 MNHEY, CDR2 SVGEGT. This CDR3 is built from 15 residues. The CDR3 loop is CASSSTTGRENIQYF.

The chain links TRBV27 to TRBJ2-7; the TCRdb D gene call, TRBD2, has no DNA to confirm it. Germline values: CDR1 MNHEY, CDR2 SMNVEV (reference sequence). The CDR3 extends over 12 amino acids. The CDR3 loop is CARFGLPYEQYF.

The J gene is TRBJ1-1, the V gene TRBV5-1; the TCRdb call, TRBD1, lacks DNA for checking. The CDR3 covers 15 residues. The germline CDR1 and CDR2 sequences are SGHRS and YFSETQ. CDR3 sequence reads: CASGGGPNLNTEAFF. The variable domain in full, completed from reference TRBV5-1 and TRBJ1-1, reads KAGVTQTPRYLIKTRGQQVTLSCSPISGHRSVSWYQQTPGQGLQFLFEYFSETQRNKGNFPGRFSGRQFSNSRSEMNVSTLELGDSALYLCASGGGPNLNTEAFFGQGTRLTVV.

V usage is TRBV7-6 and J usage is TRBJ2-5; TCRdb designates TRBD1, a call that cannot be tested without DNA. Germline lookup yields CDR1 SGHVS and CDR2 FNYEAQ. The CDR3 runs 16 residues. The CDR3 loop is CASSLGPGAQGETQYF.

The gene calls are TRBV10-3 and TRBJ1-1; TCRdb returns TRBD1, unconfirmable since there is no DNA. The CDR3 consists of 14 residues. Germline V gene lookup returns CDR1 ENHRY and CDR2 SYGVKD. CDR3 loop: CAIKPGQETSEAFF.

This chain connects TRBV20-1 to TRBJ2-2. The germline gives CDR1 DFQATT, CDR2 SNEGSKA (reference sequence). The CDR3 has 13 amino acids. The CDR3 reads CSARGSYTGELFF.

The V gene is TRBV15, the J gene TRBJ2-1. The CDR3 length is 13 residues. Per germline, CDR1 LNHNV and CDR2 YYDKDF (reference sequence). The CDR3 protein is CATSRIGVYEQFF. The full variable domain, rest sourced from reference TRBV15 and TRBJ2-1, is DAMVIQNPRYQVTQFGKPVTLSCSQTLNHNVMYWYQQKSSQAPKLLFHYYDKDFNNEADTPDNFQSRRPNTSFCFLDIRSPGLGDTAMYLCATSRIGVYEQFFGPGTRLTVL.

V gene TRBV7-9 combines with J gene TRBJ2-1. This CDR3 has 12 amino acids. Germline-derived CDR1 and CDR2 are SEHNR and FQNEAQ (reference sequence). CDR3 loop: CASSLEDMEEFF.

This sequence joins TRBV4-1 and TRBJ1-1; the D call of TRBD1 rests on TCRdb alone, since no DNA is present to check it. The length of the CDR3 is 16 residues. The germline gives CDR1 MGHRA, CDR2 YSYEKL. The CDR3 reads CASSQVPGRTNTEAFF.

V and J are TRBV7-3 and TRBJ2-3; TCRdb indicates TRBD1, and absent DNA this call remains unverified. The CDR3 length is 16 residues. CDR1 is SGHTA, CDR2 FQGTGA, per germline. CDR3 loop: CASSPRTGLRGDTQYF.

The V and J genes are TRBV3-1 and TRBJ2-7; TCRdb selects TRBD1, and the lack of DNA leaves this call unchecked. This CDR3 region has 13 residues. Germline V gives CDR1 LGHDT, CDR2 YNNKEL (reference sequence). The CDR3 here is CASSLGTLYEQYF.

V gene TRBV15 combines with J gene TRBJ1-2; no DNA is available, so the TRBD1 call from TCRdb remains unchecked. This CDR3 contains 17 residues. CDR1 and CDR2 from the germline V gene are LNHNV and YYDKDF (reference sequence). CDR3 amino acids: CATSRDLTGGSYYGYTF.

This chain uses TRBV27 with TRBJ1-6; with no DNA, the TCRdb D assignment of TRBD1 cannot be verified. This CDR3 has 14 residues. CDR1 and CDR2 (germline): MNHEY, SMNVEV (reference sequence). The CDR3 here is CASSSQGAWSPLHF.

The chain joins TRBV24-1 to TRBJ2-1; TCRdb's D call, TRBD1, is unchecked because there is no DNA. This CDR3 region has 15 residues. Looked up from germline, CDR1 is KGHDR and CDR2 is SFDVKD. This CDR3 is CATSDRGQGSNEQFF.

This chain connects TRBV6-1 to TRBJ1-1. This CDR3 is built from 14 residues. From germline, CDR1 is MNHNS and CDR2 SASEGT. CDR3: CASSPPDRGTEAFF.

J is TRBJ2-2 and V is TRBV3-1. Germline V gene sequence: CDR1 LGHDT, CDR2 YNNKEL (reference sequence). There are 16 residues in the CDR3. The CDR3 sequence: CASSPRTSGSTGELFF.

This rearrangement joins TRBV12-3 or TRBV12-4 to TRBJ2-1. The CDR3 has 15 residues. The CDR3 region is CASSLILEEYNEQFF.

This rearrangement joins TRBV6-1 to TRBJ2-5; TCRdb calls TRBD1, which cannot be checked without DNA. This CDR3 spans 14 amino acids. CDR1 and CDR2 (germline): MNHNS, SASEGT. CDR3 sequence reads: CASRTEPGVETQYF.

The chain carries TRBV7-9 and TRBJ1-5. From germline, CDR1 is SEHNR and CDR2 FQNEAQ (reference sequence). The CDR3 covers 14 residues. CDR3 residues: CASGPLHLIQPQHF. The full variable domain, in which reference TRBV7-9 and TRBJ1-5 provide the parts outside the CDR3, is DTGVSQNPRHKITKRGQNVTFRCDPISEHNRLYWYRQTLGQGPEFLTYFQNEAQLEKSRLLSDRFSAERPKGSFSTLEIQRTEQGDSAMYLCASGPLHLIQPQHFGDGTRLSIL.

The V and J genes are TRBV9 and TRBJ2-1; TCRdb returns TRBD1, unconfirmable since there is no DNA. In germline, CDR1 is SGDLS, CDR2 YYNGEE. This CDR3 contains 15 residues. This CDR3 reads CASSVQGALLNEQFF. The full variable domain, its missing parts supplied by reference TRBV9 and TRBJ2-1, is DSGVTQTPKHLITATGQRVTLRCSPRSGDLSVYWYQQSLDQGLQFLIQYYNGEERAKGNILERFSAQQFPDLHSELNLSSLELGDSALYFCASSVQGALLNEQFFGPGTRLTVL.

This chain joins TRBV7-2 and TRBJ2-1. This CDR3 spans 15 amino acids. The V gene's germline CDR1 is SGHTA and CDR2 FQGNSA. The CDR3 sequence: CASSFEPNSYNEQFF.

The rearrangement uses TRBV20-1 and TRBJ2-3; no DNA is available, so the TRBD2 call from TCRdb remains unchecked. The germline gives CDR1 DFQATT, CDR2 SNEGSKA (reference sequence). The CDR3 loop spans 16 amino acids. The CDR3 here is CSASYQREVRTDTQYF.

The chain employs TRBV4-2 and TRBJ2-3. The germline V gene encodes CDR1 LGHNA and CDR2 YNFKEQ. The CDR3 totals 15 residues. This CDR3 is CASSHRESRTDTQYF.